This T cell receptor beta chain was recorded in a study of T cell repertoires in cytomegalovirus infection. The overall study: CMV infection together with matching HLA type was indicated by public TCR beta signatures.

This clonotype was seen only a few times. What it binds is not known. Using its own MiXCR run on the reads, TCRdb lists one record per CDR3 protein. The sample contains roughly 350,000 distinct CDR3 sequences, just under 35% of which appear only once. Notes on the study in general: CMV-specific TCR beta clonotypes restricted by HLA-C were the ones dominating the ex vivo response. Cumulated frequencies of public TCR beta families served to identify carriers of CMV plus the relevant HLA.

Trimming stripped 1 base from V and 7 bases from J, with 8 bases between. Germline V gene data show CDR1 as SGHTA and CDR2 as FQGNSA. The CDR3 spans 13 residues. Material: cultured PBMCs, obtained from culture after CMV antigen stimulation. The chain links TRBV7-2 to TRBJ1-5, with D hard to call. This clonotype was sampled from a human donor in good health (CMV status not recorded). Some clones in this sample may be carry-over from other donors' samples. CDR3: CASSLGVGQPQHF. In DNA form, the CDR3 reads TGTGCCAGCAGCTTAGGGGTGGGGCAGCCCCAGCATTTT.